Listed below are T cell receptor beta chains from one sample, sequenced in a study of monozygotic twins with inflammatory bowel disease. TCRdb derives one entry per CDR3 protein from the 5' RACE reads, leaving out DNA. This sample contains more than 300,000 distinct CDR3 sequences. Sequencing was performed on blood. These receptors originate from a human donor with ulcerative colitis or Crohn's disease, or a healthy co-twin of an affected twin (not recorded which). The CDR3 runs from the conserved cysteine through the conserved F or W.

CDR3 length | J gene | V gene | CDR3 protein
13 | TRBJ1-2 | TRBV7-2 | CARGGQGAYGYTF
13 | TRBJ2-3 | TRBV29-1 | CSVNPGVADTQYF
15 | TRBJ2-3 | TRBV27 | CASSFRTAITDTQYF
16 | TRBJ2-4 | TRBV5-1 | CASSLGQGASKNIQYF
12 | TRBJ1-3 | TRBV3-1 | CASRQAGNTIYF
17 | TRBJ2-3 | TRBV6-1 | CASSEETSGWLADTQYF
15 | TRBJ2-7 | TRBV7-6 | CASSFSQFQGGEQYF
14 | TRBJ2-3 | TRBV18 | CASSPNPGTDTQYF
13 | TRBJ2-7 | TRBV19 | CASSMPPTYEQYF
13 | TRBJ2-7 | TRBV6-5 | CASSHGGPYEQYF
13 | TRBJ1-2 | TRBV12-5 | CASGLGQGGGYTF
15 | TRBJ2-7 | TRBV4-3 | CASSQDPRGIRSQYF
11 | TRBJ2-5 | TRBV29-1 | CSVTGVETQYF
17 | TRBJ1-1 | TRBV7-3 | CASTYLPKTGSEAEAFF
13 | TRBJ1-2 | TRBV12-3/TRBV12-4 | CASSRRRGYGYTF
12 | TRBJ2-7 | TRBV20-1 | CSAHRGPGEQYF
18 | TRBJ2-1 | TRBV5-1 | CASSLASGGVLSYNEQFF
14 | TRBJ2-5 | TRBV9 | CASSTGTRQETQYF
13 | TRBJ1-1 | TRBV7-8 | CASSLGGQPEAFF
15 | TRBJ2-7 | TRBV7-2 | CASSLARDRYYEQYF
15 | TRBJ1-1 | TRBV7-9 | CASSHFGALNTEAFF
15 | TRBJ2-5 | TRBV6-2/TRBV6-3 | CASSDNRGLQETQYF
12 | TRBJ1-2 | TRBV6-5 | CASSRTGLGYTF
13 | TRBJ1-2 | TRBV27 | CASSLLPLYGYTF
16 | TRBJ2-2 | TRBV7-3 | CASSSQGAQNTGELFF
18 | TRBJ2-3 | TRBV11-2 | CASSLGRNSGAMADTQYF
15 | TRBJ1-6 | TRBV12-3/TRBV12-4 | CASSRGTGGNSPLHF
11 | TRBJ2-5 | TRBV7-6 | CASSMQETQYF
16 | TRBJ2-2 | TRBV20-1 | CSASSPSGANTGELFF
15 | TRBJ2-1 | TRBV7-8 | CASSFSGGADNEQFF
13 | TRBJ2-5 | TRBV11-2 | CASSLSIQETQYF
17 | TRBJ1-5 | TRBV6-2/TRBV6-3 | CASSYSSRGRGNQPQHF
16 | TRBJ2-4 | TRBV7-2 | CASSAGGARGKNIQYF
16 | TRBJ2-2 | TRBV11-3 | CASSRDRGRDTGELFF